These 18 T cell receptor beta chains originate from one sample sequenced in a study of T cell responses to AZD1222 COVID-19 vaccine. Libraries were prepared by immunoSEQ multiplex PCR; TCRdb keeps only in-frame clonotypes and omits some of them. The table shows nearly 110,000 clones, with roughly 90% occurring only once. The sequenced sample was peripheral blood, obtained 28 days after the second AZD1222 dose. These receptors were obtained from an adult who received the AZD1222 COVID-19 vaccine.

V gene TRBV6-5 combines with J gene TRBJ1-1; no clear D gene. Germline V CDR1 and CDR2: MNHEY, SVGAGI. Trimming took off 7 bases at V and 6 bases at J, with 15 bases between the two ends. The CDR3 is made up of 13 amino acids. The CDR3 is CASTQVMKAEAFF. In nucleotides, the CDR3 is TGTGCCAGCACACAAGTCATGAAGGCTGAAGCTTTCTTT.

The CDR3 DNA follows: TGCGCCAGCAGCGCGGACAAGGTGAACACTGAAGCTTTCTTT. Its protein is CASSADKVNTEAFF. The rearrangement uses TRBV5-1 and TRBJ1-1; tentative D call: TRBD1 (5 bases). Trimming pared 4 bases from V and 0 bases from J, leaving 10 bases between. From germline, CDR1 is SGHRS and CDR2 YFSETQ. CDR3 size: 14 residues.

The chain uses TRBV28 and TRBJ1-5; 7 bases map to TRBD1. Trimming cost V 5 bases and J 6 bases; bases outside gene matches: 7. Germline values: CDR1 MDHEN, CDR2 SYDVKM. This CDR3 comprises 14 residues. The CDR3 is CASSPGQVRQPQHF. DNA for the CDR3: TGTGCCAGCAGTCCTGGACAGGTACGTCAGCCCCAGCATTTT.

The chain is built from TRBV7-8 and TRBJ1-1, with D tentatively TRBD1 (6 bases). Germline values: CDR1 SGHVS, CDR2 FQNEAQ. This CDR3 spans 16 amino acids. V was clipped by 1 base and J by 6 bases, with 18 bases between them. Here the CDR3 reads CASSLVMAGTRPEAFF. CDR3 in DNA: TGTGCCAGCAGCTTAGTAATGGCGGGGACAAGGCCTGAAGCTTTCTTT.

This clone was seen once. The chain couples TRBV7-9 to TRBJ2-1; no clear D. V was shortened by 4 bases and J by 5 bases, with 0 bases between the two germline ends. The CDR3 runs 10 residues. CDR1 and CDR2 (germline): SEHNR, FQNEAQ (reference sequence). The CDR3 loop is CASSYNEQFF. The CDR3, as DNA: TGTGCCAGCAGCTACAATGAGCAGTTCTTC.

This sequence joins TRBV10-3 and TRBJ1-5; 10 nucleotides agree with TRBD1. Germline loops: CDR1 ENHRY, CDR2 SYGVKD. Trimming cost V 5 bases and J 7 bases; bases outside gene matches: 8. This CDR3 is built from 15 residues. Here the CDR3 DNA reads TGTGCCATCAGTCAGGGGACAGGGGCCCAGCAGCCCCAGCATTTT. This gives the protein CAISQGTGAQQPQHF.

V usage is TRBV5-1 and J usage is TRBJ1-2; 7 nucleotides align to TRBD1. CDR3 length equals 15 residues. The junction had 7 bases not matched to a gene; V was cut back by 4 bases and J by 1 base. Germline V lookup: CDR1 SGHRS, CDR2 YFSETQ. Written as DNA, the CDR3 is TGCGCCAGCAGCCTCCACAGGGGCGATAACTATGGCTACACCTTC. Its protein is CASSLHRGDNYGYTF.

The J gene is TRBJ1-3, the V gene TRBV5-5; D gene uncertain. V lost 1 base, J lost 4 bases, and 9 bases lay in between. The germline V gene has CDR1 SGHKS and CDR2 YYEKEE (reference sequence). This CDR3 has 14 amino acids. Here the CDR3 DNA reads TGTGCCAGCAGCTTGTGGGGTTCAGGAAACACCATATATTTT. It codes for CASSLWGSGNTIYF.

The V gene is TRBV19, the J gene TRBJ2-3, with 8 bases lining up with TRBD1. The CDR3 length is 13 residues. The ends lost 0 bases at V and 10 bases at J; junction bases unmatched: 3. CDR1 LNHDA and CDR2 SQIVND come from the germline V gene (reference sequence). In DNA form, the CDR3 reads TGTGCCAGTAGTATAGAAGGACAGGGTTCGCAGTATTTT. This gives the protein CASSIEGQGSQYF.

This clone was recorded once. CDR3 in DNA: TGTGCCAGCAGCCAAGCCTTGAACACTGAAGCTTTCTTT. Residues: CASSQALNTEAFF. The gene calls are TRBV3-1 (or the pseudogene TRBV3-2) and TRBJ1-1; D remains ambiguous. Germline-derived CDR1 and CDR2 are LGHDT and YNNKEL (reference sequence). CDR3 length: 13 residues. V dropped 1 base and J dropped 0 bases, with 3 bases sitting between them.

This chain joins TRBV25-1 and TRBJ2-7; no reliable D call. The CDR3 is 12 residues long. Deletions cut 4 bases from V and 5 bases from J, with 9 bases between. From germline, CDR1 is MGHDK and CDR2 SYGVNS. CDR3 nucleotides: TGTGCCAGCAGTGGGCCTACAGACGAGCAGTACTTC. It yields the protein CASSGPTDEQYF.

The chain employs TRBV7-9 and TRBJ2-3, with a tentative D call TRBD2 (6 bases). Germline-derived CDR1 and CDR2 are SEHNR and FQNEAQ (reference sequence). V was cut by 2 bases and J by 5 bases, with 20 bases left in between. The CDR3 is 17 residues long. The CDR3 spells CASSLPAQGRRKDTQYF. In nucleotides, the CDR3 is TGTGCCAGCAGCTTACCCGCCCAAGGGAGGAGGAAAGATACGCAGTATTTT.

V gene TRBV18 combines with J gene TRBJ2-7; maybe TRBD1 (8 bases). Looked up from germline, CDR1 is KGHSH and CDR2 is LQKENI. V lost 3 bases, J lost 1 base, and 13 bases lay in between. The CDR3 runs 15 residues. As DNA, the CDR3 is TGTGCCAGCTCACCGACAGGGGAGGGATCCTACGAGCAGTACTTC. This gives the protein CASSPTGEGSYEQYF.

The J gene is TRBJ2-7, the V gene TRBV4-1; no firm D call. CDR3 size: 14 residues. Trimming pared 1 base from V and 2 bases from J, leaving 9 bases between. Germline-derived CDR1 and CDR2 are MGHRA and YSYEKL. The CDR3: CASSQATRTYEQYF. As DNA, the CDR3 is TGCGCCAGCAGCCAAGCCACAAGAACCTACGAGCAGTACTTC.

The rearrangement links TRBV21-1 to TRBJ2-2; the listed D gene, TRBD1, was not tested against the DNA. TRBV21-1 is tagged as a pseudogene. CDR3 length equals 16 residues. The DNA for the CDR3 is TGTGCCAGCAAGTTGACACCTTTCGCGAACACCGGGGAGCTGTTTTTT. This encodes CASKLTPFANTGELFF.

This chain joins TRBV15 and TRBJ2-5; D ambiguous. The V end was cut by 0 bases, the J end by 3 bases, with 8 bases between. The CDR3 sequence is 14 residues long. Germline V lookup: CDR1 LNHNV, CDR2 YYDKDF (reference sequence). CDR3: CATSRDFGKETQYF. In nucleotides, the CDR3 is TGTGCCACCAGCAGAGATTTTGGGAAAGAGACCCAGTACTTC.

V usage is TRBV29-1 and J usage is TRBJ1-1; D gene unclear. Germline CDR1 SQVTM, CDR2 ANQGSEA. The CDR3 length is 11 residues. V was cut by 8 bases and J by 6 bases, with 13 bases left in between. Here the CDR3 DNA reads TGCAGCTCAAAAGTTAGCGCTGAAGCTTTCTTT. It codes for CSSKVSAEAFF.

The chain's CDR3 is CSVHHLPSNRYEQYF. In nucleotides, the CDR3 is TGCAGCGTTCATCATCTTCCTTCGAATCGCTACGAGCAGTACTTC. The chain links TRBV29-1 to TRBJ2-7; D remains ambiguous. The CDR3 spans 15 residues. Germline CDR1 SQVTM, CDR2 ANQGSEA. Trimming took off 5 bases at V and 3 bases at J, with 20 bases between the two ends.